Listed here are 13 T cell receptor beta chains from one sample, sequenced in a study of cytomegalovirus exposure and HLA in healthy donors. The PCR contained 60 Vbeta and 13 Jbeta primers. Profiling relied on immunoSEQ multiplex PCR, and the TCRdb table lists in-frame clones only, not all of them. The sample holds 40,000 to 55,000 clones, about 77% seen once. The specimen was PBMCs. The receptors originated from a woman in her forties in good health and CMV-seropositive.

The genes are TRBV28 and TRBJ1-5; D is ambiguous. Germline assignment: CDR1 MDHEN and CDR2 SYDVKM. The CDR3 is 15 amino acids. Trimming took 2 bases from V and 0 from J, leaving 8 bases between them. CDR3 in amino acids: CASSLASVSNQPQHF. The CDR3 DNA is TGTGCCAGCAGTTTAGCGTCCGTTAGCAATCAGCCCCAGCATTTT.

The chain joins TRBV29-1 to TRBJ2-5; a weak D match, TRBD2 (6 bases). The germline CDR1 and CDR2 sequences are SQVTM and ANQGSEA. V gave up 7 bases and J gave up 5 bases, with 11 bases separating them. The CDR3 loop spans 11 amino acids. The CDR3 bases are TGCAGCGCGGGACTGACGGAGACCCAGTACTTC. Translation gives CSAGLTETQYF. The variable domain in full, with the rest retrieved from reference TRBV29-1 and TRBJ2-5, is SAVISQKPSRDICQRGTSLTIQCQVDSQVTMMFWYRQQPGQSLTLIATANQGSEATYESGFVIDKFPISRPNLTFSTLTVSNMSPEDSSIYLCSAGLTETQYFGPGTRLLVL.

In this sample, this clone turned up once. V is TRBV9 and J is TRBJ2-1; D is ambiguous. The CDR3 consists of 13 residues. The V end was cut by 0 bases, the J end by 6 bases, with 7 bases between. Germline-derived CDR1 and CDR2 are SGDLS and YYNGEE. Written as DNA, the CDR3 is TGTGCCAGCAGCGTAGCGGCAGGCAATGAGCAGTTCTTC. Its protein product is CASSVAAGNEQFF.

In this sample, this clone turned up once. The chain has TRBV6-5 and TRBJ1-2; the match to TRBD1 covers 7 bases. Germline V CDR1 and CDR2: MNHEY, SVGAGI. Trimming at V came to 10 bases and at J to 4 bases, leaving 6 bases not matched to a gene. This CDR3 has 12 amino acids. The CDR3 DNA reads TGTGCCACGATGCAGGGGGGCTATGGCTACACCTTC. Residues: CATMQGGYGYTF.

V usage is TRBV7-9 and J usage is TRBJ2-3; 14 bases fit TRBD2. This CDR3 contains 19 residues. The germline V gene encodes CDR1 SEHNR and CDR2 FQNEAQ (reference sequence). With V trimmed by 5 bases and J by 0 bases, 10 bases remained unmatched. This chain's CDR3 is CASSLSGTSGGTSTDTQYF. CDR3 nucleotide sequence: TGTGCCAGCAGCCTATCCGGGACTAGCGGGGGAACTAGCACAGATACGCAGTATTTT.

This chain joins TRBV7-6 and TRBJ2-7; 11 bases match TRBD1. The CDR3 runs 14 residues. Per germline, CDR1 SGHVS and CDR2 FNYEAQ. The trim removed 5 bases at V and 2 bases at J, leaving 2 bases unmatched. DNA for the CDR3: TGTGCCAGCAGCGCGGGACAGGGGGCCTACGAGCAGTACTTC. Residues: CASSAGQGAYEQYF.

The chain employs TRBV5-4 and TRBJ2-2; TRBD1 might be the D (6 bases). CDR3 size: 16 residues. Germline-derived CDR1 and CDR2 are SGHNT and YYREEE (reference sequence). V lost 4 bases, J lost 2 bases, and 15 bases lay in between. CDR3 sequence (DNA): TGTGCCAGCAGCCCTGGTACAGGGTTAAACACCGGGGAGCTGTTTTTT. It is translated as CASSPGTGLNTGELFF.

J is TRBJ2-4 and V is TRBV28, with D possibly TRBD2 on 6 matching bases. The CDR3 sequence is 14 residues long. Germline CDR1 is MDHEN and CDR2 is SYDVKM. V lost 5 bases and J lost 9, with 17 bases in between. CDR3 sequence reads: CASSQAPSAGIQYF. For the CDR3, the DNA is TGTGCCAGCAGTCAAGCCCCTAGCGCGGGCATTCAGTACTTC.

The CDR3 sequence: CASSKSGQATGTNEKLFF. The CDR3 nucleotides read TGTGCCAGCAGCAAGTCGGGACAGGCCACGGGGACTAATGAAAAACTGTTTTTT. This chain links TRBV21-1 with TRBJ1-4; whether TRBD1, the table's D call, matches the DNA was not checked. TRBV21-1 is described as a pseudogene. The CDR3 is 18 amino acids.

The chain joins TRBV10-1 to TRBJ1-6, with unresolved D. Between the trimmed V and J ends, which lost 2 bases and 10 bases, there was a span of 6 bases. Germline CDR1 and CDR2: WNHNN and SYGVQD (reference sequence). The length of the CDR3 is 12 residues. The CDR3 region is CASSEQRSPLHF. CDR3 in DNA: TGCGCCAGCAGTGAGCAGAGGTCACCCCTCCACTTT.

This clone has only one observation. The V gene is TRBV2, the J gene TRBJ1-2; TRBD1 might be the D (6 bases). Germline V gene data show CDR1 as SNHLY and CDR2 as FYNNEI. This CDR3 region has 14 residues. V lost 3 bases, J lost 4 bases, and 12 bases lay in between. The CDR3 DNA follows: TGTGCCAGCAGTGACTCGACAGGAACCTATGGCTACACCTTC. Protein sequence: CASSDSTGTYGYTF.

The V gene is TRBV6-1, the J gene TRBJ1-2; D remains ambiguous. V lost 6 bases to trimming and J lost 6 bases, with 14 bases between them. The CDR3 runs 13 residues. The germline V gene encodes CDR1 MNHNS and CDR2 SASEGT. CDR3 bases: TGTGCCAGCAGGGAGTCTGGGTTGCATGGCTACACCTTC. Translating it yields CASRESGLHGYTF.

This chain joins TRBV7-3 and TRBJ1-1; perhaps TRBD1 as D (5 bases). This CDR3 has 14 amino acids. Per the germline V gene, CDR1 is SGHTA and CDR2 is FQGTGA. The ends were cut back, 1 base at V and 1 base at J, with 7 bases in the middle. CDR3: CASSLSGGNTEAFF. The CDR3 nucleotides are TGTGCCAGCAGCTTAAGCGGGGGGAACACTGAAGCTTTCTTT.